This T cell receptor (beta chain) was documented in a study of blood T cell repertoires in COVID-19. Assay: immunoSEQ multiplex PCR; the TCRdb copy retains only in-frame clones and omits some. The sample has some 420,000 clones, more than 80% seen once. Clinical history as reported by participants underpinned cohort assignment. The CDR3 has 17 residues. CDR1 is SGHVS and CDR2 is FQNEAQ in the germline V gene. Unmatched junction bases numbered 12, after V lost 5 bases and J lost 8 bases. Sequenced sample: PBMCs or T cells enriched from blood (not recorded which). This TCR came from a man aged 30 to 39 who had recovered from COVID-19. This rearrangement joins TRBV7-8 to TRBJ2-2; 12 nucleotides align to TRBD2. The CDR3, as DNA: TGTGCCAGCAGCCCCCAGGCGGCTAGCGGGAGGGCTGGGGAGCTGTTTTTT. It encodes CASSPQAASGRAGELFF. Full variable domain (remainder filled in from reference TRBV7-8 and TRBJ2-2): GAGVSQSPRYKVAKRGQDVALRCDPISGHVSLFWYQQALGQGPEFLTYFQNEAQLDKSGLPSDRFFAERPEGSVSTLKIQRTQQEDSAVYLCASSPQAASGRAGELFFGEGSRLTVL.